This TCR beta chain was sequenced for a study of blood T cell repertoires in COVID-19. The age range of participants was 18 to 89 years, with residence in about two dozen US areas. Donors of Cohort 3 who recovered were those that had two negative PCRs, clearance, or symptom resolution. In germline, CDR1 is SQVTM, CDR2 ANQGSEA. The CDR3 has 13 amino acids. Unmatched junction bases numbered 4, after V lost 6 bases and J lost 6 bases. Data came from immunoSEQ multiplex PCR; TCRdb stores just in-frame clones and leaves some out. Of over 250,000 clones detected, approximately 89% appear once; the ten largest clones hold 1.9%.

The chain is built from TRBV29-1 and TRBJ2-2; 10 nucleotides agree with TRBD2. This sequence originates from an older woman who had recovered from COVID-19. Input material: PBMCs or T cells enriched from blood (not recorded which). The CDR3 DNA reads TGCAGCGTCGGGACTAGCGAATCCGGGGAGCTGTTTTTT. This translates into CSVGTSESGELFF.